The 13 T cell receptor beta chains given below trace back to one sample, sequenced in a study of Ad26.COV2.S vaccination and SARS-CoV-2 variants. The treatment: about 20 received Ad26.COV2.S at low or high dose, single or two shots; 5 received placebo; per-sample allocation not given. Sampling occurred on day 63 after the first vaccine or placebo injection. TCRdb's table, derived via immunoSEQ multiplex PCR, lists solely in-frame clones and lacks some. There are roughly 700,000 clones in the sample; more than 80% occur only once, and about 1.5% lies in the top ten. The source was peripheral blood, collected in a trial of Ad26.COV2.S vaccine versus placebo. The origin of the receptors is a person aged 18-60 years who received the Ad26.COV2.S COVID-19 vaccine or a placebo.

J is TRBJ1-4 and V is TRBV19; D is unclear. The CDR3 is made up of 15 amino acids. Per the germline V gene, CDR1 is LNHDA and CDR2 is SQIVND (reference sequence). Between the trimmed V and J ends, which lost 5 bases and 3 bases, there was a span of 13 bases. The CDR3 reads CASSPTFQSNEKLFF. The CDR3, as DNA: TGTGCCAGTAGTCCCACCTTCCAGTCTAATGAAAAACTGTTTTTT.

The chain employs TRBV6-6 and TRBJ2-3; D not resolved. The CDR3 is 14 amino acids. V was pared by 7 bases and J by 4 bases, with 15 bases between. Germline CDR1 reads MNHNY; CDR2 reads SVGAGI (reference sequence). The CDR3 bases are TGTGCCAGCACAAGGGCCCTAGTGGCAGATACGCAGTATTTT. Protein: CASTRALVADTQYF.

The chain employs TRBV7-8 and TRBJ1-1; TRBD1 is a possible D gene (5 bases). Trimming took 5 bases from V and 5 from J, leaving 18 bases between them. The CDR3 is 15 residues long. Germline CDR1 and CDR2: SGHVS and FQNEAQ. This CDR3 is CASSRETVWSTEAFF. CDR3 coding DNA: TGTGCCAGCAGCCGAGAGACAGTGTGGAGTACTGAAGCTTTCTTT. The full variable domain, its missing parts supplied by reference TRBV7-8 and TRBJ1-1, is GAGVSQSPRYKVAKRGQDVALRCDPISGHVSLFWYQQALGQGPEFLTYFQNEAQLDKSGLPSDRFFAERPEGSVSTLKIQRTQQEDSAVYLCASSRETVWSTEAFFGQGTRLTVV.

The genes are TRBV21-1 and TRBJ2-3; the table's D call, TRBD1, was not checked against the DNA. TRBV21-1 is shown as a pseudogene. There are 19 residues in the CDR3. DNA for the CDR3: TGTGCCAGCGATTGTTGTGAGACAGGCCTCCCCTTTAGCACAGATACGCAGTATTTT. Amino acid sequence: CASDCCETGLPFSTDTQYF.

The chain couples TRBV21-1 to TRBJ1-2; TRBD1 is the table's D call, not checked against the DNA. TRBV21-1 is shown as a pseudogene. CDR3 length equals 13 residues. CDR3 in amino acids: CASGAGVYYGYTF. In nucleotides, the CDR3 is TGTGCCAGCGGAGCAGGGGTGTACTATGGCTACACCTTC.

This clone has just a few counts. The CDR3 DNA follows: TGTGCCAGTAGTATGAGGGGAGGGGGCAATCAGCCCCAGCATTTT. Amino acid sequence: CASSMRGGGNQPQHF. The chain combines TRBV19 with TRBJ1-5; D is possibly TRBD1 (5 bases). Trimming shortened V by 3 bases and J by 2 bases, and 11 bases separated the two germline ends. Germline-derived CDR1 and CDR2 are LNHDA and SQIVND (reference sequence). The CDR3 runs to 15 residues.

This sequence joins TRBV5-1 and TRBJ1-1; the D gene is possibly TRBD1 (5 bases). Germline assignment: CDR1 SGHRS and CDR2 YFSETQ. The length of the CDR3 is 13 residues. The ends were cut back, 4 bases at V and 5 bases at J, with 12 bases in the middle. The CDR3 nucleotides read TGCGCCAGCAGCGTGACCTGGGGGACTGAAGCTTTCTTT. This gives the protein CASSVTWGTEAFF.

The rearrangement links TRBV2 to TRBJ2-1; 10 positions agree with TRBD2. The CDR3 is 14 residues long. Germline-derived CDR1 and CDR2 are SNHLY and FYNNEI. V was clipped by 8 bases and J by 6 bases; unmatched bases: 7. CDR3 residues: CASGTSAMGNEQFF. The CDR3 bases are TGTGCCAGCGGGACTAGCGCCATGGGCAATGAGCAGTTCTTC.

The V call is TRBV12-1, the J call TRBJ1-6; the table's D gene call, TRBD1, was not cross checked with the DNA. TRBV12-1 is recorded as a pseudogene. The CDR3 totals 16 residues. The CDR3 here is CASSLWPQGVDSPLHF. Here the CDR3 DNA reads TGTGCCAGCAGCTTATGGCCACAGGGGGTTGATTCACCCCTCCACTTT.

V is TRBV5-4 and J is TRBJ1-2; TRBD1 matches at 7 bases. The CDR3 has 15 residues. V shed 4 bases and J 4 bases; nucleotides not matched to a gene: 10. Per germline, CDR1 SGHNT and CDR2 YYREEE (reference sequence). The DNA for the CDR3 is TGTGCCAGCAGCATCCAACAGGGGCCAGCCTATGGCTACACCTTC. It yields the protein CASSIQQGPAYGYTF.

The chain has TRBV15 and TRBJ2-5; 14 bases are a match to TRBD2. The CDR3 consists of 16 residues. The germline CDR1 and CDR2 sequences are LNHNV and YYDKDF (reference sequence). After removal of 7 bases from V and 4 bases from J, the junction contained 8 bases not matched to a gene. The CDR3 loop is CATTETSGRVVETQYF. CDR3 coding DNA: TGTGCCACCACCGAGACTAGCGGGAGGGTGGTAGAGACCCAGTACTTC.

The chain recombines TRBV7-9 with TRBJ1-1, with 11 nucleotides matching TRBD1. Trimming cost V 3 bases and J 4 bases; bases outside gene matches: 4. This CDR3 comprises 15 residues. Germline values: CDR1 SEHNR, CDR2 FQNEAQ (reference sequence). In nucleotides, the CDR3 is TGTGCCAGCAGCTTTTTCGGGACAGGGGGCACTGAAGCTTTCTTT. As protein: CASSFFGTGGTEAFF. Together with reference TRBV7-9 and TRBJ1-1, the CDR3 gives the full variable domain: DTGVSQNPRHKITKRGQNVTFRCDPISEHNRLYWYRQTLGQGPEFLTYFQNEAQLEKSRLLSDRFSAERPKGSFSTLEIQRTEQGDSAMYLCASSFFGTGGTEAFFGQGTRLTVV.

This clone was seen only once. The gene calls are TRBV5-4 and TRBJ1-2; D not certain. This CDR3 comprises 14 residues. The ends were cut back, 4 bases at V and 0 bases at J, with 10 bases in the middle. Germline CDR1 and CDR2: SGHNT and YYREEE (reference sequence). CDR3: CASSVDFANYGYTF. The CDR3 DNA sequence: TGTGCCAGCAGCGTAGACTTTGCTAACTATGGCTACACCTTC.